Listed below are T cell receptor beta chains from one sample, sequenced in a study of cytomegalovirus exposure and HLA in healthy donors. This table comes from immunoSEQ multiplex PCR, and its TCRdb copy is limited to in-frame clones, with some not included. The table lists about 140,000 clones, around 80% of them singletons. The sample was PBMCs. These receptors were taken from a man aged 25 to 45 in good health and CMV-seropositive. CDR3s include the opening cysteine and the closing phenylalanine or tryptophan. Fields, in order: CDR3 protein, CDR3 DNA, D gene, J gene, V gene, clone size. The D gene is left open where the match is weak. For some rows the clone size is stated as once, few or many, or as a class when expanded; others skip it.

CDR3aa: CASSEGSSAPYEQYF
CDR3nt: TGTGCCAGCAGTGAAGGGTCTAGCGCACCGTACGAGCAGTACTTC
d_gene: .
j_gene: TRBJ2-7
v_gene: TRBV6-1
abundance: .

CDR3aa: CASGSDRAYEQYF
CDR3nt: TGCGCCAGTGGATCGGACAGGGCGTACGAGCAGTACTTC
d_gene: TRBD1
j_gene: TRBJ2-7
v_gene: TRBV5-1
abundance: .

CDR3aa: CASKVDRSNTGELFF
CDR3nt: TGTGCCAGCAAGGTGGACAGATCGAACACCGGGGAGCTGTTTTTT
d_gene: .
j_gene: TRBJ2-2
v_gene: TRBV2
abundance: .

CDR3aa: CASSPRTSGGIISYEQYF
CDR3nt: TGTGCCAGCAGCCCCAGGACTAGCGGGGGGATAATCTCCTACGAGCAGTACTTC
d_gene: TRBD2
j_gene: TRBJ2-7
v_gene: TRBV7-9
abundance: .

CDR3aa: CASRSGGGNFYGYTF
CDR3nt: TGTGCCAGCAGGTCGGGAGGGGGGAACTTCTATGGCTACACCTTC
d_gene: .
j_gene: TRBJ1-2
v_gene: TRBV6-1
abundance: .

CDR3aa: CASSILGGDEKLFF
CDR3nt: TGTGCCAGTAGTATATTGGGAGGGGATGAAAAACTGTTTTTT
d_gene: .
j_gene: TRBJ1-4
v_gene: TRBV19
abundance: .

CDR3aa: CASSPTGFSGNTIYF
CDR3nt: TGTGCCAGTAGTCCCACAGGATTCTCTGGAAACACCATATATTTT
d_gene: .
j_gene: TRBJ1-3
v_gene: TRBV19
abundance: .

CDR3aa: CATSPRLAGDTDTQYF
CDR3nt: TGTGCCACCAGCCCAAGACTAGCGGGGGACACAGATACGCAGTATTTT
d_gene: TRBD2
j_gene: TRBJ2-3
v_gene: TRBV15
abundance: .

CDR3aa: CASSPTGEYGYTF
CDR3nt: TGTGCCAGCTCACCGACAGGGGAGTATGGCTACACCTTC
d_gene: TRBD1
j_gene: TRBJ1-2
v_gene: TRBV18
abundance: once

CDR3aa: CASSPGQGDEQYF
CDR3nt: TGTGCCAGCTCACCCGGACAGGGGGACGAGCAGTACTTC
d_gene: TRBD1
j_gene: TRBJ2-7
v_gene: TRBV18
abundance: .

CDR3aa: CASRWGGSYEQYF
CDR3nt: TGTGCCAGCAGGTGGGGCGGATCCTACGAGCAGTACTTC
d_gene: .
j_gene: TRBJ2-7
v_gene: TRBV27
abundance: .

CDR3aa: CASSQLAANTGELFF
CDR3nt: TGCGCCAGCAGCCAACTAGCGGCAAACACCGGGGAGCTGTTTTTT
d_gene: TRBD2
j_gene: TRBJ2-2
v_gene: TRBV4-3
abundance: .

CDR3aa: CAWSVRRTGEEGYTF
CDR3nt: TGTGCCTGGAGTGTACGTCGGACAGGGGAGGAGGGCTACACCTTC
d_gene: TRBD1
j_gene: TRBJ1-2
v_gene: TRBV30
abundance: .

CDR3aa: CASSYPLAGELFF
CDR3nt: TGCGCCAGCAGCTACCCCCTAGCCGGGGAGCTGTTTTTT
d_gene: .
j_gene: TRBJ2-2
v_gene: TRBV5-1
abundance: .

CDR3aa: CASSLTSGNEQFF
CDR3nt: TGTGCCAGCAGTTTAACCAGTGGCAATGAGCAGTTCTTC
d_gene: .
j_gene: TRBJ2-1
v_gene: TRBV27
abundance: .

CDR3aa: CASSPLELPEKEQYF
CDR3nt: TGTGCCAGCAGCCCCCTGGAATTACCGGAGAAGGAGCAGTACTTC
d_gene: .
j_gene: TRBJ2-7
v_gene: TRBV5-6
abundance: .

CDR3aa: CSVDTGTSGSSYNEQFF
CDR3nt: TGCAGCGTCGATACCGGGACTAGCGGGAGCTCCTACAATGAGCAGTTCTTC
d_gene: TRBD2
j_gene: TRBJ2-1
v_gene: TRBV29-1
abundance: .

CDR3aa: CASSFRQDANTEAFF
CDR3nt: TGCGCCAGCAGCTTTCGACAGGACGCGAACACTGAAGCTTTCTTT
d_gene: .
j_gene: TRBJ1-1
v_gene: TRBV5-1
abundance: few

CDR3aa: CASQMTGSLVDTQYF
CDR3nt: TGCGCCAGTCAGATGACAGGGAGTTTAGTAGATACGCAGTATTTT
d_gene: TRBD1
j_gene: TRBJ2-3
v_gene: TRBV5-1
abundance: .

CDR3aa: CASSQGAGVGTQYF
CDR3nt: TGTGCCAGCAGCCAAGGAGCAGGCGTGGGGACCCAGTACTTC
d_gene: .
j_gene: TRBJ2-5
v_gene: TRBV14
abundance: .

CDR3aa: CASSFGARGEQFF
CDR3nt: TGCGCCAGCAGCTTTGGGGCTAGGGGTGAGCAGTTCTTC
d_gene: .
j_gene: TRBJ2-1
v_gene: TRBV5-1
abundance: .

CDR3aa: CASSYSYTSGSNEQFF
CDR3nt: TGTGCCAGCAGTTACTCGTATACTAGCGGGAGTAATGAGCAGTTCTTC
d_gene: TRBD2
j_gene: TRBJ2-1
v_gene: TRBV6-5
abundance: .

CDR3aa: CASSRRTGGERQPQHF
CDR3nt: TGTGCCAGCAGCCGACGGACAGGGGGAGAGAGGCAGCCCCAGCATTTT
d_gene: TRBD1
j_gene: TRBJ1-5
v_gene: TRBV5-6
abundance: once

CDR3aa: CASSPEFTTNEKLFF
CDR3nt: TGTGCCAGCAGTCCCGAGTTTACAACTAATGAAAAACTGTTTTTT
d_gene: .
j_gene: TRBJ1-4
v_gene: TRBV27
abundance: .

CDR3aa: CASRSGMSSNQPQHF
CDR3nt: TGTGCCAGCAGATCAGGGATGAGTAGCAATCAGCCCCAGCATTTT
d_gene: .
j_gene: TRBJ1-5
v_gene: TRBV27
abundance: .

CDR3aa: CASSLELRGYNEQFF
CDR3nt: TGTGCCAGCAGCTTGGAATTGCGGGGGTACAATGAGCAGTTCTTC
d_gene: TRBD2
j_gene: TRBJ2-1
v_gene: TRBV5-6
abundance: .

CDR3aa: CATSRVVKSGSHNEQFF
CDR3nt: TGTGCCACCAGCAGAGTGGTTAAAAGCGGGAGTCACAATGAGCAGTTCTTC
d_gene: TRBD2
j_gene: TRBJ2-1
v_gene: TRBV15
abundance: .